What follows are 21 T cell receptor beta chains derived from one specimen sequenced in a study of OX40 agonist ivuxolimab in advanced cancers. Library prep was done by the immunoSEQ multiplex PCR assay. Entries here come from immuneACCESS through TCRdb and include only in-frame sequences with V and J called. Some clones fail to appear in such tables; in the studies checked, an unresolved V gene covers under half of the shortfall, and the cause of the remainder is unknown. For this sample the table gives about 68,000 clones, of which around 90% were detected only once. In total, the top ten clones hold 1% to 1.2% of the sample. The sequenced sample was CD4+ or CD8+ T cells sorted from blood, obtained in a trial of the OX40 agonist ivuxolimab. The receptors here all came from an adult with an advanced solid tumor such as melanoma, head and neck, liver or kidney cancer.

V gene TRBV6-6 combines with J gene TRBJ1-2; 7 positions agree with TRBD1. With V trimmed by 5 bases and J by 4 bases, 4 bases remained unmatched. This CDR3 spans 13 amino acids. Germline V lookup: CDR1 MNHNY, CDR2 SVGAGI (reference sequence). This CDR3 reads CASSHDRVYGYTF. The CDR3 DNA reads as TGTGCCAGCAGTCACGACAGGGTCTATGGCTACACCTTC.

The chain links TRBV5-1 to TRBJ2-5; 8 nucleotides agree with TRBD1. With 9 bases clipped from V and 2 bases from J, the junction kept 3 bases outside the gene matches. Germline V gives CDR1 SGHRS, CDR2 YFSETQ. The CDR3 is made up of 12 amino acids. CDR3 sequence (DNA): TGCGCCACCGGACAGGGACAAGAGACCCAGTACTTC. Encoded protein: CATGQGQETQYF. Looking up the rest from reference TRBV5-1 and TRBJ2-5 gives the full variable domain: KAGVTQTPRYLIKTRGQQVTLSCSPISGHRSVSWYQQTPGQGLQFLFEYFSETQRNKGNFPGRFSGRQFSNSRSEMNVSTLELGDSALYLCATGQGQETQYFGPGTRLLVL.

V gene TRBV4-1 combines with J gene TRBJ2-7; 8 bases line up with TRBD1. V was pared by 1 base and J by 1 base, with 6 bases of the junction left unmatched. Per germline, CDR1 MGHRA and CDR2 YSYEKL. This CDR3 spans 16 amino acids. The CDR3 here is CASSQASRQGSYEQYF. The CDR3 DNA follows: TGCGCCAGCAGCCAAGCTTCCAGACAGGGGTCCTACGAGCAGTACTTC.

The rearrangement joins TRBV5-1 to TRBJ2-1; D is undetermined. Germline V gene sequence: CDR1 SGHRS, CDR2 YFSETQ. The CDR3 has 13 residues. Trimming shortened V by 1 base and J by 4 bases, and 6 bases separated the two germline ends. In DNA, the CDR3 is TGCGCCAGCAGCTTGCAAGGATACAATGAGCAGTTCTTC. Protein product: CASSLQGYNEQFF.

A single count supports this clone. The gene calls are TRBV7-2 and TRBJ1-1; D gene unclear. CDR1 and CDR2 from the germline V gene are SGHTA and FQGNSA. The CDR3 totals 15 residues. Trimming left V 5 bases short and J 2 bases short, with 15 bases between. This CDR3 reads CASSERGQRNTEAFF. CDR3 bases: TGTGCCAGCAGCGAAAGAGGGCAACGAAACACTGAAGCTTTCTTT.

The chain has TRBV6-5 and TRBJ2-5, with 8 bases matching TRBD2. The CDR3 runs 16 residues. V was clipped by 2 bases and J by 3 bases; unmatched bases: 8. Looked up from germline, CDR1 is MNHEY and CDR2 is SVGAGI. The CDR3 sequence is CASSYRPSGLKETQYF. The CDR3 DNA reads as TGTGCCAGCAGTTACCGCCCTAGCGGGTTGAAAGAGACCCAGTACTTC.

The gene calls are TRBV7-8 and TRBJ2-7; the match to TRBD1 covers 9 bases. Trimming cost V 5 bases and J 4 bases; bases outside gene matches: 3. This CDR3 has 13 amino acids. Germline V gene data show CDR1 as SGHVS and CDR2 as FQNEAQ. The CDR3 spells CASSDDRGYEQYF. CDR3 nucleotide sequence: TGTGCCAGCAGCGACGACAGGGGGTACGAGCAGTACTTC.

J is TRBJ2-3 and V is TRBV5-1; D is perhaps TRBD2 (6 bases). CDR1 is SGHRS and CDR2 is YFSETQ in the germline V gene. This CDR3 has 15 amino acids. V gave up 1 base and J gave up 2 bases, with 11 bases separating them. The CDR3 DNA sequence: TGCGCCAGCAGCTTGTTAGGGACTCTCACAGATACGCAGTATTTT. Translated: CASSLLGTLTDTQYF. Full variable domain (missing parts from reference TRBV5-1 and TRBJ2-3): KAGVTQTPRYLIKTRGQQVTLSCSPISGHRSVSWYQQTPGQGLQFLFEYFSETQRNKGNFPGRFSGRQFSNSRSEMNVSTLELGDSALYLCASSLLGTLTDTQYFGPGTRLTVL.

The chain carries TRBV7-2 and TRBJ1-5; TRBD1 matches 9 bases. V was pared by 3 bases and J by 6 bases, with 6 bases of the junction left unmatched. Germline lookup yields CDR1 SGHTA and CDR2 FQGNSA. The CDR3 spans 15 residues. CDR3 region: CASSLQTGGGQPQHF. In DNA, the CDR3 is TGTGCCAGCAGCTTGCAGACAGGGGGGGGTCAGCCCCAGCATTTT.

The chain recombines TRBV9 with TRBJ1-6, with TRBD1 matching over 7 bases. The CDR3 contains 15 residues. V shed 4 bases and J 4 bases; nucleotides not matched to a gene: 5. CDR1 is SGDLS, CDR2 YYNGEE, per germline. The CDR3 DNA reads as TGTGCCAGCAGCCCCGGGACAGAATATAATTCACCCCTCCACTTT. Residues: CASSPGTEYNSPLHF.

This rearrangement joins TRBV4-2 to TRBJ1-4, with no clear D. This CDR3 contains 15 residues. Germline V gives CDR1 LGHNA, CDR2 YNFKEQ. Deletions cut 0 bases from V and 7 bases from J, with 12 bases between. CDR3 region: CASSQEGREGEKLFF. Written as DNA, the CDR3 is TGTGCCAGCAGCCAAGAAGGGCGGGAGGGTGAAAAACTGTTTTTT.

This clone was counted once. V and J are TRBV30 and TRBJ1-2; TRBD1 agrees at 8 bases. The CDR3 is made up of 14 amino acids. CDR1 GTSNPN and CDR2 SVGIG come from the germline V gene (reference sequence). V was clipped by 0 bases and J by 7 bases; unmatched bases: 7. The CDR3: CAWSVHQGALGYTF. The CDR3 DNA reads TGTGCCTGGAGTGTACACCAGGGGGCGCTTGGCTACACCTTC.

V and J are TRBV29-1 and TRBJ1-3, with 7 nucleotides matching TRBD1. This CDR3 is 13 amino acids long. Germline V lookup: CDR1 SQVTM, CDR2 ANQGSEA. Trimming removed 1 base from V and 3 bases from J; junction bases left unmatched: 0. The CDR3 reads CSVEGTGGNTIYF. CDR3 bases: TGCAGCGTTGAAGGGACAGGTGGAAACACCATATATTTT.

The rearrangement uses TRBV6-5 and TRBJ1-2; TRBD1 is a possible D gene (5 bases). Germline V gene lookup returns CDR1 MNHEY and CDR2 SVGAGI. V gave up 7 bases and J gave up 5 bases, with 11 bases separating them. There are 12 residues in the CDR3. Here the CDR3 DNA reads TGTGCCAGCATGGGGGGGGGATATGGCTACACCTTC. This sequence encodes CASMGGGYGYTF.

The chain joins TRBV30 to TRBJ1-1; D remains unclear. Between the trimmed V and J ends, which lost 7 bases and 0 bases, there was a span of 9 bases. The CDR3 covers 12 residues. Per the germline V gene, CDR1 is GTSNPN and CDR2 is SVGIG (reference sequence). In nucleotides, the CDR3 is TGTGCCTTGATAAGCCTGAACACTGAAGCTTTCTTT. Translating it yields CALISLNTEAFF.

The chain links TRBV19 to TRBJ1-2; 7 bases map to TRBD1. There are 14 residues in the CDR3. Germline CDR1 LNHDA, CDR2 SQIVND (reference sequence). With 5 bases clipped from V and 9 bases from J, the junction kept 12 bases outside the gene matches. CDR3 nucleotide sequence: TGTGCCAGTAGTTCGAAGACAGGGTTCTTCCGCTACACCTTC. This gives the protein CASSSKTGFFRYTF. The full variable domain, with the rest looked up from reference TRBV19 and TRBJ1-2, is DGGITQSPKYLFRKEGQNVTLSCEQNLNHDAMYWYRQDPGQGLRLIYYSQIVNDFQKGDIAEGYSVSREKKESFPLTVTSAQKNPTAFYLCASSSKTGFFRYTFGSGTRLTVV.

The chain combines TRBV18 with TRBJ2-2; D remains ambiguous. Germline V gene data show CDR1 as KGHSH and CDR2 as LQKENI. This CDR3 has 13 residues. V lost 5 bases and J lost 3, with 7 bases in between. This CDR3 reads CASSIADTGELFF. The DNA of the CDR3 is TGTGCCAGCTCAATAGCAGACACCGGGGAGCTGTTTTTT.

This chain joins TRBV14 and TRBJ2-6; D not certain. The germline V gene encodes CDR1 SGHDN and CDR2 FVKESK. This CDR3 comprises 14 residues. Between the trimmed V and J ends, which lost 3 bases and 2 bases, there was a span of 5 bases. The CDR3 nucleotides read TGTGCCAGCAGCCAGGGAACTGGGGCCAACGTCCTGACTTTC. Protein sequence: CASSQGTGANVLTF.

The chain carries TRBV19 and TRBJ1-2; 8 nucleotides align to TRBD1. The CDR3 length is 15 residues. Germline values: CDR1 LNHDA, CDR2 SQIVND (reference sequence). Trimming took 2 bases from V and 6 from J; bases not matched to a gene: 8. The CDR3 nucleotides read TGTGCCAGTAGTATATTAGGCCAGGGGGCCGATGGCTACACCTTC. Its translation is CASSILGQGADGYTF.

The CDR3 is CASASGTSDTDTQYF. In DNA form, the CDR3 reads TGTGCTAGCGCTTCTGGGACTAGCGACACAGATACGCAGTATTTT. The chain links TRBV7-7 to TRBJ2-3; 10 bases map to TRBD2. The CDR3 loop spans 15 amino acids. Germline lookup yields CDR1 SSHAT and CDR2 FNYEAQ (reference sequence).

The chain links TRBV29-1 to TRBJ2-1; 7 bases are a match to TRBD2. CDR3 length equals 13 residues. J was trimmed by 7 bases and V by 7 bases; bases with no gene match: 10. Germline-derived CDR1 and CDR2 are SQVTM and ANQGSEA. The CDR3 loop is CSGRGGDGNEQFF. The DNA for the CDR3 is TGCAGCGGGAGGGGAGGGGATGGAAATGAGCAGTTCTTC.